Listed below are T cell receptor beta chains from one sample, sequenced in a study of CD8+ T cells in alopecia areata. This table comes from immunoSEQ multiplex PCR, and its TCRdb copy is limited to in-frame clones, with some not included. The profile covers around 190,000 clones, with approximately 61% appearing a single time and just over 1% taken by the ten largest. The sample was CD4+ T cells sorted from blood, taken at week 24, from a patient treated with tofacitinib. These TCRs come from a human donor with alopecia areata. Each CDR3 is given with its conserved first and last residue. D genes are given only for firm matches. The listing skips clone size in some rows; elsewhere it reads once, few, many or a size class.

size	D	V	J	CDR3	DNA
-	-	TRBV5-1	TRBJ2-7	CASSSPPYEQYF	TGCGCCAGCAGCTCCCCCCCCTACGAGCAGTACTTC
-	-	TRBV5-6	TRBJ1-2	CASSLWGAQGYTF	TGTGCCAGCAGCTTGTGGGGCGCGCAGGGCTACACCTTC
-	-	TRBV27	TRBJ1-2	CASSPRTVNYGYTF	TGTGCCAGCAGCCCCCGGACGGTTAACTATGGCTACACCTTC
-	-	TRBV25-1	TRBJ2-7	CASSDSSSYEQYF	TGTGCCAGCAGTGATAGCAGCTCCTACGAGCAGTACTTC
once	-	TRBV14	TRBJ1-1	CASRPLRENTEAFF	TGTGCCAGCAGACCCCTCCGAGAGAACACTGAAGCTTTCTTT
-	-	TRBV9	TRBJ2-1	CASSVVPGPNEQFF	TGTGCCAGCAGCGTAGTCCCGGGCCCCAATGAGCAGTTCTTC
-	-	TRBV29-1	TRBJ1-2	CSVGYGSEGYTF	TGCAGCGTTGGTTATGGGTCTGAGGGCTACACCTTC
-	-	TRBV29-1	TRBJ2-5	CSVVMLETQYF	TGCAGCGTTGTCATGTTGGAGACCCAGTACTTC
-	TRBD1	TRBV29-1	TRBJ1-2	CSVGTGGNGYTF	TGCAGCGTTGGGACAGGCGGCAATGGCTACACCTTC
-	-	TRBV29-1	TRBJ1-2	CSANRDGYTF	TGCAGCGCGAACAGGGATGGCTACACCTTC
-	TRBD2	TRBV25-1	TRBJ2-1	CASSERGGRNEQFF	TGTGCCAGCAGTGAAAGGGGAGGGAGGAATGAGCAGTTCTTC
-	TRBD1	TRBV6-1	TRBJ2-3	CASSENIGQGSTDTQYF	TGTGCCAGCAGTGAAAATATCGGACAGGGGAGCACAGATACGCAGTATTTT
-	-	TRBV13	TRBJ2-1	CASSLTGPKSNEQFF	TGTGCCAGCAGCTTAACGGGACCTAAATCTAATGAGCAGTTCTTC
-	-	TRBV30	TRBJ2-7	CAWTKGPYEQYF	TGTGCCTGGACAAAGGGACCCTACGAGCAGTACTTC
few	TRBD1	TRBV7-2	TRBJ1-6	CASSPQGANSPLHF	TGTGCCAGCAGCCCACAGGGGGCGAATTCACCCCTCCACTTT
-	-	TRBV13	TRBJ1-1	CASSSVTEAFF	TGTGCCAGCAGCTCCGTAACTGAAGCTTTCTTT
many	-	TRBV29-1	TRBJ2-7	CSVVPYNTEDSSYEQYF	TGCAGCGTAGTACCATACAACACCGAGGATAGTTCCTACGAGCAGTACTTC
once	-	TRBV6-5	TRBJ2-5	CASSSPKSGETQYF	TGTGCCAGCAGTTCCCCGAAGAGTGGAGAGACCCAGTACTTC
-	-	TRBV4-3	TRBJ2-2	CASSQSTGNTGELFF	TGCGCCAGCAGCCAGTCAACAGGGAACACCGGGGAGCTGTTTTTT
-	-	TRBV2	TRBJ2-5	CASSEAVLSLETQYF	TGTGCCAGCAGTGAAGCGGTGCTCTCTCTGGAGACCCAGTACTTC
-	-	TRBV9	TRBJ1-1	CASSAALQGANTEAFF	TGTGCCAGCAGCGCTGCGTTACAGGGAGCGAACACTGAAGCTTTCTTT
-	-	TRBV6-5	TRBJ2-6	CASSYGGPGANVLTF	TGTGCCAGCAGTTATGGGGGACCTGGGGCCAACGTCCTGACTTTC
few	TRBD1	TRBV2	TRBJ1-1	CASRQDRGAEAFF	TGTGCCAGCAGACAGGACAGGGGCGCTGAAGCTTTCTTT
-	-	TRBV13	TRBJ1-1	CASSLNVLEAEAFF	TGTGCCAGCAGCCTAAATGTCCTCGAGGCTGAAGCTTTCTTT
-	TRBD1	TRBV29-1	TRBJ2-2	CSVHQGQGTGELFF	TGCAGCGTCCACCAAGGACAGGGAACCGGGGAGCTGTTTTTT
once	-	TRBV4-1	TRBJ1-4	CASSQAWGEKLFF	TGCGCCAGCAGCCAGGCCTGGGGTGAAAAACTGTTTTTT
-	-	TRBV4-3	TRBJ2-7	CASSQQRGAGYEQYF	TGCGCCAGCAGCCAGCAACGGGGGGCCGGCTACGAGCAGTACTTC
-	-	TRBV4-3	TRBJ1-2	CASSQLTHYGYTF	TGCGCCAGCAGCCAATTGACCCACTATGGCTACACCTTC
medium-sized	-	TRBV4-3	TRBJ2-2	CASSQLAYSELFF	TGCGCCAGCAGCCAACTAGCCTACTCTGAGCTGTTTTTT
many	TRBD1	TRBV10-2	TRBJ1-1	CASSAPGQGYTEAFF	TGCGCCAGCAGCGCCCCGGGACAGGGTTACACTGAAGCTTTCTTT
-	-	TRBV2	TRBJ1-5	CASSEGSGGGQPQHF	TGTGCCAGCAGTGAAGGATCGGGGGGCGGACAGCCCCAGCATTTT
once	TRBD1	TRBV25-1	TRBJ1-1	CASGQGAGNTEAFF	TGTGCCAGCGGACAGGGGGCGGGGAACACTGAAGCTTTCTTT
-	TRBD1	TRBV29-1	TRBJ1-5	CSVVVGQENQPQHF	TGCAGCGTTGTAGTCGGACAGGAAAATCAGCCCCAGCATTTT
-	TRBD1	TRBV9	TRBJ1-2	CASSVGTGGDGYTF	TGTGCCAGCAGCGTAGGGACAGGGGGAGATGGCTACACCTTC
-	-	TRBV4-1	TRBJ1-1	CASSQDRGARIAEAFF	TGCGCCAGCAGCCAAGATCGGGGGGCGCGAATCGCTGAAGCTTTCTTT
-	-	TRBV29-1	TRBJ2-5	CSERLGETQYF	TGCAGCGAGAGACTAGGAGAGACCCAGTACTTC
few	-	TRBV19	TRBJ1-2	CASSIQGHNYGYTF	TGTGCCAGTAGTATACAGGGGCATAACTATGGCTACACCTTC
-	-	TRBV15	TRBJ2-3	CATSRERSFAGDTQYF	TGTGCCACCAGCAGAGAGCGGAGTTTCGCGGGAGATACGCAGTATTTT
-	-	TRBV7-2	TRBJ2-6	CASQPPNAGANVLTF	TGTGCCAGCCAGCCCCCCAATGCTGGGGCCAACGTCCTGACTTTC
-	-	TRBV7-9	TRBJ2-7	CAISEGQSYEQYF	TGTGCCATTTCGGAAGGACAGTCCTACGAGCAGTACTTC
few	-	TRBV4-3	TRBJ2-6	CASSQGAHPGANVLTF	TGCGCCAGCAGCCAAGGGGCACACCCTGGGGCCAACGTCCTGACTTTC
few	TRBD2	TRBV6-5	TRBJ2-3	CASSYSVGGARDTQYF	TGTGCCAGCAGTTACTCGGTCGGGGGGGCCCGAGATACGCAGTATTTT
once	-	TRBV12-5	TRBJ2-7	CASGFFSYEQYF	TGTGCTAGTGGTTTTTTCTCCTACGAGCAGTACTTC
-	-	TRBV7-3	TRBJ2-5	CASSLRARGGETQYF	TGTGCCAGCAGCTTAAGGGCAAGGGGCGGAGAGACCCAGTACTTC
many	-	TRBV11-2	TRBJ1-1	CASSATIRNTEAFF	TGTGCCAGCAGCGCCACAATCAGGAACACTGAAGCTTTCTTT